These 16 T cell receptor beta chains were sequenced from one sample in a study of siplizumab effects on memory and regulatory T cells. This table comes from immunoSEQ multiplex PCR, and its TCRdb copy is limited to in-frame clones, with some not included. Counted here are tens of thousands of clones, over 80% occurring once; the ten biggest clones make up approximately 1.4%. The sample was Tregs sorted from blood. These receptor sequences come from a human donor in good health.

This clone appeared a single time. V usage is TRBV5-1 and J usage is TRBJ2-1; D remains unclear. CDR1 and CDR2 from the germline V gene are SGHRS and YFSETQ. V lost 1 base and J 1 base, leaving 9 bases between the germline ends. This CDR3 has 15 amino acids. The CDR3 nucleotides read TGCGCCAGCAGCTTGTTGGGAACGTCCTACAATGAGCAGTTCTTC. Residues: CASSLLGTSYNEQFF.

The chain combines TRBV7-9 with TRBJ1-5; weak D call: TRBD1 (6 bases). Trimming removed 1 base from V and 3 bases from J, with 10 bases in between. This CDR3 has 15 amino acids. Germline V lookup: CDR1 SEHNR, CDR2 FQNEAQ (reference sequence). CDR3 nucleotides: TGTGCCAGCAGCTTAGGCACAGGGCCCAATCAGCCCCAGCATTTT. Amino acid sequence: CASSLGTGPNQPQHF.

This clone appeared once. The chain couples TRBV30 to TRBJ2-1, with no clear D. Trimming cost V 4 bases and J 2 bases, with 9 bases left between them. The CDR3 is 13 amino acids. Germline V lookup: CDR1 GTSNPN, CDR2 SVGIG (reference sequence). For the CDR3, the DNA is TGTGCCTGGACCCAGAATGCCTACAATGAGCAGTTCTTC. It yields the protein CAWTQNAYNEQFF.

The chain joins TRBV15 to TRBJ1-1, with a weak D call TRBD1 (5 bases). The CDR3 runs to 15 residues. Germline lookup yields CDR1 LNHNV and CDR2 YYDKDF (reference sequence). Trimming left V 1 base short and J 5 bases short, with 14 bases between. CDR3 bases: TGTGCCACCAGCAGAGTCGAGGGGATAGGGACTGAAGCTTTCTTT. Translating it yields CATSRVEGIGTEAFF.

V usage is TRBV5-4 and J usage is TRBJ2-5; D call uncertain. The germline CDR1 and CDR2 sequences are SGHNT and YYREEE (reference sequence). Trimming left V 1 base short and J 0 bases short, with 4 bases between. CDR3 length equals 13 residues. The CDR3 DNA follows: TGTGCCAGCAGCTTGATTAACCAAGAGACCCAGTACTTC. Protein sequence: CASSLINQETQYF.

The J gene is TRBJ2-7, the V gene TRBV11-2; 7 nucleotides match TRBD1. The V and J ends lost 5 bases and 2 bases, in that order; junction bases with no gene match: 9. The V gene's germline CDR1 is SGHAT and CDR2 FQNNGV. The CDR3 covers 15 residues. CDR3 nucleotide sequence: TGTGCCAGCAGCCACAGTCGGACAGGAGCCTACGAGCAGTACTTC. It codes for CASSHSRTGAYEQYF.

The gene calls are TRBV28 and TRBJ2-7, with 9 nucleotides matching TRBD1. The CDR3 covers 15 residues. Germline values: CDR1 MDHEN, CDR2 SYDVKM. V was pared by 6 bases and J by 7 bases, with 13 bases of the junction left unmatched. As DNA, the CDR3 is TGTGCCAGCAGCCTTCAGGGGACAGGGACTGGGGAGCAGTACTTC. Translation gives CASSLQGTGTGEQYF.

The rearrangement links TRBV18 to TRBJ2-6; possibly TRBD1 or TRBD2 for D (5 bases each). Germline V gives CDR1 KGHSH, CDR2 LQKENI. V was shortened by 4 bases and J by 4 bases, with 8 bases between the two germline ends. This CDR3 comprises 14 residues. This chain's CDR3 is CASSLRDGANVLTF. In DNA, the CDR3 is TGTGCCAGCTCACTCAGGGACGGGGCCAACGTCCTGACTTTC.

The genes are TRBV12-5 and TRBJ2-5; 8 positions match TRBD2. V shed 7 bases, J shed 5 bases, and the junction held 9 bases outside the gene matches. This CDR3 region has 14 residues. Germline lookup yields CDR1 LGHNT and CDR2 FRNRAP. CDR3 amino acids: CASAPGLGYETQYF. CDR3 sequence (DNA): TGTGCTAGTGCGCCGGGACTAGGGTACGAGACCCAGTACTTC.

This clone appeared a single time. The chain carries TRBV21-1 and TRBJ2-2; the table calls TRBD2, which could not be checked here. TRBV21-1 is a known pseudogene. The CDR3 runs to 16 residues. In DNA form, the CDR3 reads TGTGCCAGCACCAGCTGCGGTCGTCGGTTAACCGGGGAGCTGTTTTTT. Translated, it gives CASTSCGRRLTGELFF.

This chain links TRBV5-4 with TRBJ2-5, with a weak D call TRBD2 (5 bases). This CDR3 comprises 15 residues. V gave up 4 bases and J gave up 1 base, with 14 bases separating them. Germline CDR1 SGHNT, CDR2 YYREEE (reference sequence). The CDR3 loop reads CASSPGTRSQETQYF. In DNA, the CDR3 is TGTGCCAGCAGCCCAGGAACTAGGAGCCAAGAGACCCAGTACTTC.

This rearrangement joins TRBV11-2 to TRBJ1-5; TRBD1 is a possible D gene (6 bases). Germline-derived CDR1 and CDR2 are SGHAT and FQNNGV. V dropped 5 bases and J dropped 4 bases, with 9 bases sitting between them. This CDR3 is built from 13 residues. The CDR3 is CASSDTGNQPQHF. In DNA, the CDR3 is TGTGCCAGCAGCGATACAGGGAATCAGCCCCAGCATTTT.

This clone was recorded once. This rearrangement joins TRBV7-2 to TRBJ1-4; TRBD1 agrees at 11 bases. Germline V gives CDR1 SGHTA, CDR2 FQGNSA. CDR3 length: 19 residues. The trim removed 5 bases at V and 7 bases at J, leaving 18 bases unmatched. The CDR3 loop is CASSLTRPRTGGKGEKLFF. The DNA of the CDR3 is TGTGCCAGCAGCCTCACCCGCCCTCGGACAGGGGGCAAGGGTGAAAAACTGTTTTTT.

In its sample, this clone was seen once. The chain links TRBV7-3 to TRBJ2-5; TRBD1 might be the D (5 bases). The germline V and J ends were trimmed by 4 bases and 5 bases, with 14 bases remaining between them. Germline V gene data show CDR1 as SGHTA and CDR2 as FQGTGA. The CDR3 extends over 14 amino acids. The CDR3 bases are TGTGCCAGCAGCTCGACAGTCTTGAGGGAGACCCAGTACTTC. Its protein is CASSSTVLRETQYF.

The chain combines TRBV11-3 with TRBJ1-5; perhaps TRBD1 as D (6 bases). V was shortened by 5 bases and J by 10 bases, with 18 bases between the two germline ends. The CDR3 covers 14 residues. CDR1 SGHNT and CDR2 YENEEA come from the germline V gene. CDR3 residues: CASSPLSQGGPQHF. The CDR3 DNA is TGTGCCAGCAGCCCGCTCTCGCAAGGGGGTCCCCAGCATTTT.

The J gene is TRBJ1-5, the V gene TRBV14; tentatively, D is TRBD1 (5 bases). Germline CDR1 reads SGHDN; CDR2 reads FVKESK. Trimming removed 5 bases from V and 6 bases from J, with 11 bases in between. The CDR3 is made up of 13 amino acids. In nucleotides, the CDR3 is TGTGCCAGCAGCAGGGGTTTCAGTCAGCCCCAGCATTTT. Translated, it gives CASSRGFSQPQHF.